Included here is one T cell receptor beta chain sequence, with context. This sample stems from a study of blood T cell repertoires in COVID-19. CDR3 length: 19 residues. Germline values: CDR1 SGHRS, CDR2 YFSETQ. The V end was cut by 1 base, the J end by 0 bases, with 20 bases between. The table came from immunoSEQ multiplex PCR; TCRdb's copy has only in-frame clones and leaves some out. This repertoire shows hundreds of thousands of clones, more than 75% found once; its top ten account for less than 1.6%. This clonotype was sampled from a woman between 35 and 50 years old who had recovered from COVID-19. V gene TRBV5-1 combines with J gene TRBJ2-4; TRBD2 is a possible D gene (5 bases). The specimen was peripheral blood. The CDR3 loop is CASSLFGSTGTRAKNIQYF. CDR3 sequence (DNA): TGCGCCAGCAGCTTGTTTGGGAGCACTGGAACACGAGCCAAAAACATTCAGTACTTC.